The T cell receptor beta chain described here comes from a study of Ad26.COV2.S vaccination and SARS-CoV-2 variants. Notes on the study in general: Substantial breadth was reported for post-vaccination spike-specific CD8+ and CD4+ T cells. An underestimation of total T cell responses may have resulted from the TCR breadth and depth analyses.

Treatment here: some 20 received Ad26.COV2.S at low or high dose, single or two shots; 5 received placebo; per-sample allocation not given. Material that was analyzed had been drawn on day 63 after the first vaccine or placebo injection. Germline assignment: CDR1 MGHRA and CDR2 YSYEKL. The CDR3 covers 18 residues. V was cut by 5 bases and J by 1 base, with 18 bases left in between. A note on this clone: The antigen is unknown.

Assay used: immunoSEQ multiplex PCR; TCRdb lists only in-frame clones, some missing. The sample includes about 480,000 clones, 87% of them seen just once. The clonotype comes from a person aged 18 to 59 who received the Ad26.COV2.S COVID-19 vaccine or a placebo. The rearrangement links TRBV4-1 to TRBJ1-6, with D perhaps TRBD1 (5 bases). This specimen consisted of peripheral blood, obtained in a trial of Ad26.COV2.S vaccine versus placebo. The CDR3 coding sequence is TGCGCCAGCAGCGGGCAGTTGGGGCTCGGGTCCTATAATTCACCCCTCCACTTT. This translates into CASSGQLGLGSYNSPLHF.